These 2 T cell receptor beta chains were all obtained from the same sample, sequenced in a study of blood T cell repertoires in COVID-19. The assay was immunoSEQ multiplex PCR, and TCRdb's table has in-frame clones only and misses some. The repertoire holds 200,000 to 300,000 clones, with approximately 85% as singletons. Sequencing was done on a sample of PBMCs or T cells enriched from blood (not recorded which). The receptors here all came from a woman aged 50 to 60 who had recovered from COVID-19.

Here the CDR3 reads CASSQGSGLLEAFF. The DNA of the CDR3 is TGCGCCAGCAGCCAAGGGAGCGGACTCCTCGAAGCTTTCTTT. The chain joins TRBV4-1 to TRBJ1-1; no clear D. The CDR3 is 14 residues long. V shed 1 base and J shed 8 bases, with 14 bases lying between them. The V gene's germline CDR1 is MGHRA and CDR2 YSYEKL.

This clone was observed a single time. The chain links TRBV27 to TRBJ1-6; no clear D. V was trimmed by 5 bases and J by 7 bases, leaving 12 bases between them. This CDR3 is built from 14 residues. CDR1 MNHEY and CDR2 SMNVEV come from the germline V gene (reference sequence). CDR3 coding DNA: TGTGCCAGCAGTCTAGCGGTCGAGAATTCACCCCTCCACTTT. Its translation is CASSLAVENSPLHF.